The sequence of this TCR beta chain was determined in a study of metastatic and nonmetastatic thyroid tumors. Thyroid surgery took place with no prior treatment in any patient. This clone appeared many times. MiXCR reprocessed the PCR reads for TCRdb. The table lists 20,000 to 25,000 clones, 15% to 20% of them singletons, with 25% to 30% in the top ten. V was clipped by 0 bases and J by 6 bases; unmatched bases: 7. Looked up from germline, CDR1 is DFQATT and CDR2 is SNEGSKA (reference sequence). CDR3 size: 16 residues. Sequencing input: blood. The receptor comes from a female donor with papillary thyroid cancer or a benign thyroid nodule (not recorded which). Some clones in this sample may be carry-over from other donors' samples. The V and J genes are TRBV20-1 and TRBJ2-2; 10 bases map to TRBD1. The CDR3 protein is CSARDPGQGLSGELFF. CDR3 DNA sequence: TGCAGTGCTAGAGATCCGGGACAGGGGTTATCCGGGGAGCTGTTTTTT.